This note documents a single TCR beta chain sequence. Antigen: not known. Trimming pared 5 bases from V and 7 bases from J, leaving 14 bases between. This CDR3 contains 13 residues. Germline loops: CDR1 SGHTA, CDR2 FQGNSA. This entry is derived from a study of cytomegalovirus exposure and HLA in healthy donors. About the study: HLA-typed donors contributed some 87 million unique TCRs, which were held in an early data release.

Primers for the PCR totalled 60 Vbeta and 13 Jbeta. The protocol was immunoSEQ multiplex PCR, while the TCRdb copy is restricted to in-frame clones and leaves out a portion. The data show 100,000 to 150,000 clones, approximately 80% seen once. The study, taken as a whole, reports: The authors enumerated around 150 TCR beta chains as linked to cytomegalovirus.

Sequenced material: PBMCs. This TCR was sampled from a woman in her thirties or forties in good health and CMV-seropositive. The V gene is TRBV7-2, the J gene TRBJ1-2; D is ambiguous. CDR3 in DNA: TGTGCCAGCAGCCCGGATGGGCTCGCTGGCTACACCTTC. Residues: CASSPDGLAGYTF.